This T cell receptor beta chain was captured in a study of blood T cell repertoires in COVID-19 (TCRdb year 2020). With respect to the entire study: Samples from collaborators originated in the United States, Italy and Spain and spanned both the acute and convalescent phases of COVID-19. The material from the prospective study consisted of cDNA or gDNA derived from T cells, B-cell-depleted T cells, or PBMCs. The dataset comprised deeply sampled blood TCRbeta repertoires from subjects exposed to, actively infected with, or recovered from COVID-19. A freely available public database, intended as a resource for researchers studying the immune response to SARS-CoV-2, is where the repertoires were released. The samples were drawn from the first 160 participants of the ongoing ImmuneRACE study and from 1,200 or so subjects provided by 6 global collaborators. The sample metadata nearly always contained a de-identified subject ID, COVID-19 status, age in years and sex. Where HLA class I and class II types were available, the types were taken from metadata supplied by the sample provider, not from assay-based typing. The study at large found these results: The quantity of clinical and demographic metadata differed by source and by participant and was supplied without curation.

CDR1 and CDR2, looked up from the germline V gene (reference sequence), are LNHDA and SQIVND. Relative to germline, V is 3 bases shorter and J is 4 bases shorter, with 13 bases between their ends. The CDR3 contains 14 residues, cysteine and phenylalanine counted. Of the read, only the CDR3 DNA is kept; its 42 bases are in frame from base 1. TCRbeta CDR3 regions were amplified from genomic DNA using the immunoSEQ Assay, a bias-controlled multiplex PCR. The authors processed their data as follows. Nucleated cell counts per sample were estimated from amplification of reference gene primers within the assay. To quantify the absolute abundance of each unique TCRbeta CDR3 rearrangement, sequence reads were collapsed and filtered. For each sample, productive Simpson clonality was calculated by taking the square root of Simpson's diversity index across productive rearrangements. TCRdb limited this immuneACCESS table to in-frame rearrangements with V and J called. A share of clones is missing; checked studies link under half to unresolved V genes, and the rest is unexplained. V, J and clone size reflect that table, while D and trimming were determined from the DNA. This sample has about 100,000 clones in its table, and over 75% of those were observed once. In total, the top ten clones hold under 2.5% of the sample.

Comments on this clone: Its antigen specificity is not known. Base-call qualities are not available, and no considerably larger clone is one nucleotide away.

The collaborating institutions used their own protocols to collect whole blood in K2EDTA tubes. For TCRbeta analysis, collaborators shipped samples in one of three forms: frozen whole blood, isolated PBMCs, or DNA extracted from either of those sample types. Sequencing input: peripheral blood. This clonotype was sampled from a human donor in a cohort sampled during active COVID-19. The chain joins TRBV19 to TRBJ2-7, and the D gene may be TRBD2, 6 bases matching. DNA sequence: TGTGCCAGTAGTATGGGGGGAGAAGGGTACGAGCAGTACTTC. Translated, it reads CASSMGGEGYEQYF.